What follows are 15 T cell receptor beta chains derived from one specimen sequenced in a study of T cell responses to AZD1222 COVID-19 vaccine. Here immunoSEQ multiplex PCR was the method, and the copy in TCRdb shows in-frame clones only, minus some. The sample has around 110,000 clones, roughly 88% seen once. The sample in question was peripheral blood, obtained on day 0 of AZD1222 vaccination. Receptors originate from an adult in good health.

The chain uses TRBV12-3 or TRBV12-4 and TRBJ2-7; 8 bases match TRBD1. CDR3 length: 13 residues. The junction had 4 bases not matched to a gene; V was cut back by 5 bases and J by 4 bases. The CDR3 loop reads CASSGTGGYEQYF. The CDR3 DNA follows: TGTGCCAGCAGTGGGACAGGAGGATACGAGCAGTACTTC.

The chain couples TRBV4-3 to TRBJ2-1; perhaps TRBD2 as D (5 bases). V was clipped by 0 bases and J by 0 bases, with 21 bases between them. CDR3 length equals 20 residues. Germline loops: CDR1 LGHNA, CDR2 YSLEER. The chain's CDR3 is CASSQEAEQSVRSSYNEQFF. The CDR3 DNA reads TGCGCCAGCAGCCAAGAAGCGGAGCAGTCTGTAAGGAGCTCCTACAATGAGCAGTTCTTC.

The chain combines TRBV15 with TRBJ1-2; a weak D match, TRBD1 (5 bases). This CDR3 contains 15 residues. CDR1 and CDR2 from the germline V gene are LNHNV and YYDKDF (reference sequence). V was pared by 3 bases and J by 2 bases, with 13 bases between. The CDR3 protein is CATSSRDGINYGYTF. The CDR3 coding sequence is TGTGCCACCAGCAGCCGGGACGGAATAAACTATGGCTACACCTTC.

The CDR3 protein is CASSQPGQGNEQFF. The CDR3 DNA is TGCGCCAGCAGCCAACCTGGACAGGGGAATGAGCAGTTCTTC. The chain links TRBV4-1 to TRBJ2-1; 9 bases align to TRBD1. With V trimmed by 2 bases and J by 7 bases, 3 bases remained unmatched. The CDR3 loop spans 14 amino acids. The germline CDR1 and CDR2 sequences are MGHRA and YSYEKL.

J is TRBJ2-3 and V is TRBV6-2 or TRBV6-3, with D perhaps matching TRBD2 (6 bases). The CDR3 contains 15 residues. V was cut by 5 bases and J by 1 base, with 13 bases left in between. CDR1 and CDR2 from the germline V gene are MNHEY and SVGEGT. CDR3 nucleotides: TGTGCCAGCAGTCCGCTGGGGGGTCGCACAGATACGCAGTATTTT. Amino acids: CASSPLGGRTDTQYF.

The chain recombines TRBV6-5 with TRBJ1-1; the match to TRBD1 covers 8 bases. Germline V gene data show CDR1 as MNHEY and CDR2 as SVGAGI. V trimming: 4 bases; J trimming: 0 bases; junction bases outside the gene matches: 7. The CDR3 spans 16 residues. CDR3 in DNA: TGTGCCAGCAGTTTGCGACAGGGGAACATGAACACTGAAGCTTTCTTT. This sequence encodes CASSLRQGNMNTEAFF.

This clone has just one count. This rearrangement joins TRBV7-2 to TRBJ1-5, with D maybe TRBD1 (5 bases). The CDR3 runs 15 residues. Trimming took off 4 bases at V and 0 bases at J, with 10 bases between the two ends. Germline assignment: CDR1 SGHTA and CDR2 FQGNSA. CDR3: CASSSGQVSNQPQHF. CDR3 nucleotide sequence: TGTGCCAGCAGCTCCGGACAAGTTAGCAATCAGCCCCAGCATTTT.

This rearrangement joins TRBV11-1 to TRBJ1-1; D ambiguous. The CDR3 length is 14 residues. Germline V gives CDR1 SGHAT, CDR2 FQDESV (reference sequence). Trimming removed 5 bases at V and 0 bases at J, with 10 bases between. The CDR3 bases are TGTGCCAGCAGCGCCGGGAGACTGAACACTGAAGCTTTCTTT. Translated, it gives CASSAGRLNTEAFF.

CDR3 protein: CASSWSWGDTEAFF. The CDR3 coding sequence is TGTGCCAGCAGTTGGAGTTGGGGGGACACTGAAGCTTTCTTT. The chain joins TRBV27 to TRBJ1-1; possible D gene TRBD1, 5 bases. The ends were cut back, 4 bases at V and 3 bases at J, with 12 bases in the middle. CDR3 length equals 14 residues. Germline V gene lookup returns CDR1 MNHEY and CDR2 SMNVEV (reference sequence).

J is TRBJ1-1 and V is TRBV5-4; maybe TRBD1 (6 bases). This CDR3 contains 13 residues. V was clipped by 2 bases and J by 8 bases, with 13 bases between them. Germline V lookup: CDR1 SGHNT, CDR2 YYREEE (reference sequence). CDR3 region: CASSFSSGAEAFF. CDR3 nucleotide sequence: TGTGCCAGCAGCTTTTCGTCAGGGGCCGAAGCTTTCTTT.

The J gene is TRBJ2-7, the V gene TRBV5-6, with D possibly being TRBD2 (5 bases). Germline CDR1 and CDR2: SGHDT and YYEEEE. This CDR3 is 14 amino acids long. The ends were cut back, 2 bases at V and 4 bases at J, with 13 bases in the middle. The CDR3 region has the DNA TGTGCCAGCAGCTTAAAAGCGGACTGGTACGAGCAGTACTTC. Its translation is CASSLKADWYEQYF.

The chain has TRBV9 and TRBJ2-1, with 7 bases aligning to TRBD1. Trimming cost V 4 bases and J 1 base; bases outside gene matches: 14. Germline assignment: CDR1 SGDLS and CDR2 YYNGEE. This CDR3 has 18 amino acids. Here the CDR3 reads CASSPTLGGRGSYNEQFF. The CDR3 nucleotides read TGTGCCAGCAGCCCCACCCTAGGGGGCAGGGGATCCTACAATGAGCAGTTCTTC.

The chain recombines TRBV6-5 with TRBJ1-1; D is undetermined. V gave up 0 bases and J gave up 4 bases, with 9 bases separating them. The CDR3 has 14 amino acids. Germline loops: CDR1 MNHEY, CDR2 SVGAGI. In DNA form, the CDR3 reads TGTGCCAGCAGTTACTCGACGGGGTTCACTGAAGCTTTCTTT. Translation gives CASSYSTGFTEAFF.

The chain carries TRBV4-1 and TRBJ2-1; D may be TRBD2 (5 bases). The CDR3 sequence is 19 residues long. Germline CDR1 and CDR2: MGHRA and YSYEKL. Trimming took off 0 bases at V and 2 bases at J, with 20 bases between the two ends. The CDR3: CASSQEGGGSQLTYNEQFF. The CDR3 DNA reads as TGCGCCAGCAGCCAAGAAGGAGGTGGATCTCAGTTAACCTACAATGAGCAGTTCTTC.

On this clone itself: The sample has other DNA sequences that encode this CDR3 too. The V and J genes are TRBV4-3 and TRBJ1-2; tentative D call: TRBD1 (6 bases). CDR3 length: 14 residues. V lost 0 bases and J 8 bases, leaving 13 bases between the germline ends. Germline CDR1 is LGHNA and CDR2 is YSLEER. The CDR3 here is CASSQDAGVSGYTF. CDR3 in DNA: TGCGCCAGCAGCCAAGACGCAGGGGTGAGCGGCTACACCTTC.